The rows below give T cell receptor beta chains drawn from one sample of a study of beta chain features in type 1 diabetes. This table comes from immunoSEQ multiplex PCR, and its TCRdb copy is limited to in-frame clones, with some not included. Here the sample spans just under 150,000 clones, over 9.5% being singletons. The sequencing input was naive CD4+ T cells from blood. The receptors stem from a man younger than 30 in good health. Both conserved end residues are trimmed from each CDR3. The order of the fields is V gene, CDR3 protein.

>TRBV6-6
ASSTTENTEAF
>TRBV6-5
ASSYSRGNQPQH
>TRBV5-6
ASSSIPGRETQY
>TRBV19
ASETGAGANVLT
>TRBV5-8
ASRSPGGENIQY
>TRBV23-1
ASRDSGNEQF
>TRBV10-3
AAGGGFETQY
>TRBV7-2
ASSSGLSTDTQY
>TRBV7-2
ASSLGPREGEPQH
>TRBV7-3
ASSPLQGDIQY
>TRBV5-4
ASSLVGQGHYGYT
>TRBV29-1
SVGSRGHVTNEKLF
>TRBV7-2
ASSGQSGGYNEQF
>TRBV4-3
ASSFVGGGYT
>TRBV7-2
ASSLPGGYEQY
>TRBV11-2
ASSQAGQGDEKLF
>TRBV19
ASSWRGGPDTQY
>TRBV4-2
ASSQSSGGTKSHEQY
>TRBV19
ASRQGLGELF
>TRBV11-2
ASSYGGPGTDTQY
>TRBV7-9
ASSLGTGGGPNEKLF
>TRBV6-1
ASSEAPGRAEAF
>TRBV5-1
ASFPGGETYEQY
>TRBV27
ASSPTGNYGYT
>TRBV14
ASSQDAGGFTEAF
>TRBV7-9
ASSRQTTNEKLF
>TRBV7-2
ASSLTSGGGDTQY
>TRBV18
ASSPLTAEYYGYT
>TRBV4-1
ASSRFRDRGGYT
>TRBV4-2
ASSPEGQGDYGYT
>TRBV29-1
SVERGYTDTQY
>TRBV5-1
ASSLGGGGTDTQY
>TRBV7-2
ASSPDRGHEKLF
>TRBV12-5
ASVTEGDINQPQH
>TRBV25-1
ASSGQGKGGYT
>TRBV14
ASSQLQGVQETQY
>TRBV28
ASSYRDRSNYGYT
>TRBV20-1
SAIQDIQY
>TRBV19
ASRVLSSGNTIY
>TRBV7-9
ASSSGQGQETQY
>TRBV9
ASSVAVNNEQF
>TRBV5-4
ASSSSRDRGPDTQY
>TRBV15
ATSRVKGRGSYEQY
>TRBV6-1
ASRTGPRNTEAF
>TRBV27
ASSLGTQGTDTQY
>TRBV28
ASSYQGAANYGYT
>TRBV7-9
ASSAQRTSGGAPDTQY
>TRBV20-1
SASVTGLEY
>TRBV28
ASTPAGSPYEQY
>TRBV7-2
ASSPLMAGGRIEQF
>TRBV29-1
SVFAGALF
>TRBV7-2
ASSPDRTVGTYEQY
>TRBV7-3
ASSTQTGKGYT
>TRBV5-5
ASSLSTGENEKLF
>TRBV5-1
ASSQAGGPPDTQY
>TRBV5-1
ASSLTGAVNEKLF